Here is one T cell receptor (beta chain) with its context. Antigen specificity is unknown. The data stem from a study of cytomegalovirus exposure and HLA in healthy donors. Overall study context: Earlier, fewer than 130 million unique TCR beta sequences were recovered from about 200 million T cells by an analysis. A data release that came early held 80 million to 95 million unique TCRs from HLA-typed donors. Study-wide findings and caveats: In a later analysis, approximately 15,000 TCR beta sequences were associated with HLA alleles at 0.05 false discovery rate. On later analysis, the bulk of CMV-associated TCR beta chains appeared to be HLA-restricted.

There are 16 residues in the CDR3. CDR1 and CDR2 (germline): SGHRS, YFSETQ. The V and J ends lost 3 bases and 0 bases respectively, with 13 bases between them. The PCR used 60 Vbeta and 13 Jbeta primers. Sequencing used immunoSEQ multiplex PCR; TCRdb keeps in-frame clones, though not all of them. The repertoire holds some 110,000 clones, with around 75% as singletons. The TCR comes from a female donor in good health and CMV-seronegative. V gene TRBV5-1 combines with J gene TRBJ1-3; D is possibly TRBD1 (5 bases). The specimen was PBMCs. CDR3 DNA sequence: TGCGCCAGCAGCTCCTCCACAGGTGCCTCTGGAAACACCATATATTTT. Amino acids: CASSSSTGASGNTIYF.